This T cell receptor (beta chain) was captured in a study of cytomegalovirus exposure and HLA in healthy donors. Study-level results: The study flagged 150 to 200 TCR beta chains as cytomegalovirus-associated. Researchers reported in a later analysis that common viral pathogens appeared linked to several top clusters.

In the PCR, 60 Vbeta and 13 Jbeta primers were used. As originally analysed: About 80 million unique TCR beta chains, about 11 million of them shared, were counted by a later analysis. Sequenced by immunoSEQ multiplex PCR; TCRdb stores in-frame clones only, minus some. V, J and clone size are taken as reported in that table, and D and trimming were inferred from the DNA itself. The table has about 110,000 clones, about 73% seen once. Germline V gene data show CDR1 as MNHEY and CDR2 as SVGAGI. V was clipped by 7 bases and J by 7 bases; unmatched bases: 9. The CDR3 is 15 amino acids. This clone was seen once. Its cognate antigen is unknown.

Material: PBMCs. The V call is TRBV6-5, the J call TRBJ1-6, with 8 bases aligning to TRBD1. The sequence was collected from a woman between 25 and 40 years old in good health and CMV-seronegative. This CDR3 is CASNRQGQENSPLHF. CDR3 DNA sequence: TGTGCCAGCAATCGCCAGGGACAGGAGAATTCACCCCTCCACTTT.